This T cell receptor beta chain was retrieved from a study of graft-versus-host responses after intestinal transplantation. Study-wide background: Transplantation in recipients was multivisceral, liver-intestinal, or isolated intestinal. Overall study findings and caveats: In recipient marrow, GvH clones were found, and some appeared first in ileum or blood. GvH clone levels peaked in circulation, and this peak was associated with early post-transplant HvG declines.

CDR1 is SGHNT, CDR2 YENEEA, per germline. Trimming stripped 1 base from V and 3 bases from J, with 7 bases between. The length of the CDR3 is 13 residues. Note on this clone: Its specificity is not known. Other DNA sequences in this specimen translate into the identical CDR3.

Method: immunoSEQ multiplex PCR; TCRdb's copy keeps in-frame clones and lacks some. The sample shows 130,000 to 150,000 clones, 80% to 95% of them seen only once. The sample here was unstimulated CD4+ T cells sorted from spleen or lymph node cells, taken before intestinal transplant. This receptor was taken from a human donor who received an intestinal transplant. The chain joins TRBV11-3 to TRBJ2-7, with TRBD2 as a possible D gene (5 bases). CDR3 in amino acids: CASSLARGYEQYF. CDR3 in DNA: TGTGCCAGCAGCTTAGCACGGGGCTACGAGCAGTACTTC. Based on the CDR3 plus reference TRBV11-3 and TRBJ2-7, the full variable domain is EAGVVQSPRYKIIEKKQPVAFWCNPISGHNTLYWYLQNLGQGPELLIRYENEEAVDDSQLPKDRFSAERLKGVDSTLKIQPAELGDSAVYLCASSLARGYEQYFGPGTRLTVT.